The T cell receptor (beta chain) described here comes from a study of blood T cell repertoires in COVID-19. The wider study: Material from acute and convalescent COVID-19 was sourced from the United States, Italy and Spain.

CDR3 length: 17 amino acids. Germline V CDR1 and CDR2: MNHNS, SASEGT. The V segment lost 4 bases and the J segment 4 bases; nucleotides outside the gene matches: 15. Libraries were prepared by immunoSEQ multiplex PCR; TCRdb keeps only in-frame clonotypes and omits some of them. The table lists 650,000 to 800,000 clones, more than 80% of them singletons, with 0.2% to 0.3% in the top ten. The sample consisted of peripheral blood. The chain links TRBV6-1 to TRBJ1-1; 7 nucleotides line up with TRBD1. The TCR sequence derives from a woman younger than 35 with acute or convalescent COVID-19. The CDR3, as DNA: TGTGCCAGCAGTGGGGACAGTCGGCCCGGCGGCGGCACTGAAGCTTTCTTT. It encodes CASSGDSRPGGGTEAFF.